This T cell receptor (beta chain) was obtained from a study of cytotoxic CD8 clonotypes in ibrutinib-treated CLL. The overall study: Following a median 12 months of treatment, with a range of 6 to 36, response samples were taken.

The assay was immunoSEQ multiplex PCR, and TCRdb's table has in-frame clones only and misses some. The profile shows approximately 320,000 clones, around 66% of them singletons. This clone was seen a few times. Its matching antigen is unknown. The CDR3 runs to 16 residues. Germline assignment: CDR1 LNHDA and CDR2 SQIVND (reference sequence). Trimming left V 0 bases short and J 2 bases short, with 14 bases between. Study conclusions and caveats: Few clonotypes were public, and these shrank or held steady under treatment.

The TCR comes from a human donor with chronic lymphocytic leukemia. The material was PBMCs, obtained after 36 months of ibrutinib treatment. The rearrangement links TRBV19 to TRBJ2-7; D may be TRBD1 or TRBD2 (5 bases each). The CDR3 region has the DNA TGTGCCAGTAGTATAGAGGGACGGGAACCGCCCTACGAGCAGTACTTC. Translated: CASSIEGREPPYEQYF.